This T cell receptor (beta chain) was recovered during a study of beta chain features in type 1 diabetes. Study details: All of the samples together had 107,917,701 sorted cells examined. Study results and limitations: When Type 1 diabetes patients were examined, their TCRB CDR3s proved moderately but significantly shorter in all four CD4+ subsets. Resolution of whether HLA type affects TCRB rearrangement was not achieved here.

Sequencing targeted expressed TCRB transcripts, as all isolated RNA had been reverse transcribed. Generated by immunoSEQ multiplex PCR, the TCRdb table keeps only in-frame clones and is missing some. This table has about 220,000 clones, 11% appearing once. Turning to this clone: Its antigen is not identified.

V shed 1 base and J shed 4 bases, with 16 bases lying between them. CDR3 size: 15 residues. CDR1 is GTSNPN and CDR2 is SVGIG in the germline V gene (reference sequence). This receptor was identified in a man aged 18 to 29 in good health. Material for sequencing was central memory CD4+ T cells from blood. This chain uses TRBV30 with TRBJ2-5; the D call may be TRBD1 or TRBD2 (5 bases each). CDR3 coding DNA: TGTGCCTGGAGTGCCCTCGGACTCCAGGGAGAGACCCAGTACTTC. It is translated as CAWSALGLQGETQYF. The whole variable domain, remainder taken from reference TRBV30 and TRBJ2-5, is SQTIHQWPATLVQPVGSPLSLECTVEGTSNPNLYWYRQAAGRGLQLLFYSVGIGQISSEVPQNLSASRPQDRQFILSSKKLLLSDSGFYLCAWSALGLQGETQYFGPGTRLLVL.